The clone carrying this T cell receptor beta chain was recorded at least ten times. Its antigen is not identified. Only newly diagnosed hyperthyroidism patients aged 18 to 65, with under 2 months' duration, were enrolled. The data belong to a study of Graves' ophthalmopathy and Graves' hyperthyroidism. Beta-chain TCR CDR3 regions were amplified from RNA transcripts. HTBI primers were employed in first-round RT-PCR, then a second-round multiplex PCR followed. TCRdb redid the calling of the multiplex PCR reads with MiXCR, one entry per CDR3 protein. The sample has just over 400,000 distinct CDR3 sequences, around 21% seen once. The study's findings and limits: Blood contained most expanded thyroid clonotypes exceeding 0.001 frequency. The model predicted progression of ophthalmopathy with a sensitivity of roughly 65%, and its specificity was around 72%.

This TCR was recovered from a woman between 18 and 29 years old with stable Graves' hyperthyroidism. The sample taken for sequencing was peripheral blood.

CDR3 nucleotides: TGTGCGGTGGAGTCATTAGGGGTGAACACTGAAGCTTTCTTT. It codes for CAVESLGVNTEAFF. The chain couples TRBV6-1 to TRBJ1-1; a possible D gene is TRBD1 (5 bases). The V gene's germline CDR1 is MNHNS and CDR2 SASEGT. The CDR3 loop spans 14 amino acids.